This T cell receptor (beta chain) was sequenced in a study of blood T cell repertoires in COVID-19. Study-wide background: Sites in the United States, Italy and Spain provided acute and convalescent COVID-19 samples. Sample material is recorded as cDNA or gDNA derived from T cells, B-cell-depleted T cells, or PBMCs.

Produced via immunoSEQ multiplex PCR; TCRdb's table is partial and in-frame only. The repertoire consists of 83,000 or so clones, with 85% to 90% occurring once and the leading ten covering approximately 8.1%. The clonotype comes from a man of 80 years or more with active or convalescent COVID-19. The sample taken for sequencing was peripheral blood.

The CDR3 DNA is TGTGCCAGCAGCAAAACAGGGACCTACGACTATGGCTACACCTTC. It encodes CASSKTGTYDYGYTF. The genes are TRBV21-1 and TRBJ1-2; TRBD1 is the table's D call, not checked against the DNA. TRBV21-1 counts as a pseudogene. The CDR3 totals 15 residues.